Below are 28 T cell receptor beta chains sequenced from a single sample in a study of cytomegalovirus exposure and HLA in healthy donors (dated by TCRdb to the late 2010s). Preparation of the library involved the immunoSEQ multiplex PCR assay. The multiplex PCR relied on a mix of 60 forward primers for TCR Vbeta segments and 13 reverse primers for TCR Jbeta segments. This is the immuneACCESS table as TCRdb keeps it, with only in-frame sequences that have V and J called. A part of the clones is gone; compared with another copy, unresolved V genes explain less than half, and the rest is unexplained. The sample table shows 70,000 to 95,000 clones, and over 75% are seen once. The ten biggest clones cover over 2% of the sample. Specimen: PBMCs. These receptors were obtained from a man aged 18 to 30 in good health and CMV-seronegative.

V gene TRBV18 combines with J gene TRBJ1-1, with 9 bases aligning to TRBD1. The V and J ends lost 6 bases and 0 bases, in that order; junction bases with no gene match: 8. The CDR3 consists of 16 residues. CDR1 KGHSH and CDR2 LQKENI come from the germline V gene. CDR3 sequence: CASSTDRGNVNTEAFF. The CDR3 DNA reads TGTGCCAGCTCTACGGACAGGGGAAATGTGAACACTGAAGCTTTCTTT.

This clone has a single count. V gene TRBV9 combines with J gene TRBJ1-2, with D perhaps TRBD1 (5 bases). V was shortened by 0 bases and J by 6 bases, with 12 bases between the two germline ends. Germline CDR1 reads SGDLS; CDR2 reads YYNGEE. The CDR3 runs 14 residues. The CDR3 sequence: CASSVEAGGHGYTF. The CDR3 DNA follows: TGTGCCAGCAGCGTAGAAGCGGGGGGTCATGGCTACACCTTC.

The V call is TRBV5-1, the J call TRBJ2-5; D perhaps matches TRBD2 (5 bases). The V end was cut by 4 bases, the J end by 5 bases, with 15 bases between. This CDR3 is 14 amino acids long. Per germline, CDR1 SGHRS and CDR2 YFSETQ. This CDR3 reads CASSPGSTDETQYF. The DNA for the CDR3 is TGCGCCAGCAGCCCGGGGAGCACAGACGAGACCCAGTACTTC.

The chain has TRBV7-9 and TRBJ2-3, with D perhaps matching TRBD2 (5 bases). The CDR3 is 11 amino acids. The V end lost 5 bases, the J end lost 7 bases, and 7 bases lay between the germline ends. Germline lookup yields CDR1 SEHNR and CDR2 FQNEAQ (reference sequence). Here the CDR3 reads CASSRGNTQYF. The CDR3 DNA reads TGTGCCAGCAGCCGGGGAAATACGCAGTATTTT.

The chain links TRBV18 to TRBJ1-4, with D perhaps TRBD1 (6 bases). Per germline, CDR1 KGHSH and CDR2 LQKENI. The CDR3 is 14 amino acids. V shed 0 bases and J shed 8 bases, with 10 bases lying between them. The CDR3 region has the DNA TGTGCCAGCTCACCACCCGGGGGGGGCGAAAAACTGTTTTTT. Translated, it gives CASSPPGGGEKLFF.

The CDR3 coding sequence is TGTGCCAGCAGCTTAAGTAGCGGGGGGCCGCAGACCCAGTACTTC. Translation gives CASSLSSGGPQTQYF. The J gene is TRBJ2-5, the V gene TRBV7-8; 10 nucleotides line up with TRBD2. The J segment lost 6 bases and the V segment lost 2 bases, leaving 6 bases of the junction unmatched. CDR3 length: 15 residues. CDR1 is SGHVS and CDR2 is FQNEAQ in the germline V gene.

The chain joins TRBV9 to TRBJ2-2, with D possibly TRBD2 on 5 matching bases. V lost 4 bases to trimming and J lost 4 bases, with 8 bases between them. Germline assignment: CDR1 SGDLS and CDR2 YYNGEE. The CDR3 is 13 amino acids. CDR3: CASSPRATGELFF. Here the CDR3 DNA reads TGTGCCAGCAGCCCGCGGGCCACCGGGGAGCTGTTTTTT.

The chain employs TRBV9 and TRBJ2-1; tentatively, D is TRBD1 (7 bases). Trimming took off 4 bases at V and 6 bases at J, with 14 bases between the two ends. The germline CDR1 and CDR2 sequences are SGDLS and YYNGEE. The CDR3 has 14 amino acids. The CDR3 sequence: CASSLGGGPNEQFF. CDR3 DNA: TGTGCCAGCAGCCTAGGAGGGGGCCCCAATGAGCAGTTCTTC.

The V call is TRBV6-1, the J call TRBJ1-2; D is undetermined. With 1 base removed from V and 4 bases from J, the gap between germline ends came to 7 bases. This CDR3 contains 13 residues. Germline-derived CDR1 and CDR2 are MNHNS and SASEGT. CDR3 amino acids: CASSEGGLYGYTF. CDR3 bases: TGTGCCAGCAGTGAAGGCGGCCTCTATGGCTACACCTTC.

This sequence joins TRBV28 and TRBJ2-7, with 7 bases matching TRBD1. Germline lookup yields CDR1 MDHEN and CDR2 SYDVKM. The CDR3 has 15 residues. Trimming at V came to 9 bases and at J to 3 bases, leaving 14 bases not matched to a gene. This CDR3 reads CASCPPTGTVYEQYF. CDR3 nucleotide sequence: TGTGCCAGTTGCCCACCGACCGGGACAGTCTACGAGCAGTACTTC.

The V call is TRBV9, the J call TRBJ1-2; 8 bases fit TRBD1. This CDR3 spans 17 amino acids. The ends lost 0 bases at V and 7 bases at J; junction bases unmatched: 14. Germline loops: CDR1 SGDLS, CDR2 YYNGEE. The CDR3 spells CASSVETGQENGSGYTF. Here the CDR3 DNA reads TGTGCCAGCAGCGTAGAAACGGGACAGGAAAACGGGTCTGGCTACACCTTC.

The CDR3 loop is CAILDGANYGYTF. The DNA for the CDR3 is TGTGCCATCCTCGACGGAGCTAACTATGGCTACACCTTC. V usage is TRBV10-3 and J usage is TRBJ1-2; no clear D gene. V shed 8 bases and J shed 0 bases, with 10 bases lying between them. In germline, CDR1 is ENHRY, CDR2 SYGVKD. This CDR3 contains 13 residues.

This rearrangement joins TRBV5-1 to TRBJ2-7; TRBD2 aligns across 8 bases. The CDR3 is 16 residues long. From germline, CDR1 is SGHRS and CDR2 YFSETQ. Trimming at V came to 1 base and at J to 3 bases, leaving 9 bases not matched to a gene. The CDR3 protein is CASSLNQRGGRYEQYF. The CDR3 bases are TGCGCCAGCAGCTTGAATCAACGGGGGGGCCGCTACGAGCAGTACTTC.

The table lists this clone with a few counts. The chain couples TRBV2 to TRBJ2-2, with 13 bases lining up with TRBD2. The V segment lost 8 bases and the J segment 3 bases; nucleotides outside the gene matches: 15. This CDR3 is 19 amino acids long. CDR1 and CDR2 from the germline V gene are SNHLY and FYNNEI. CDR3 nucleotide sequence: TGTGCCAGCCTCAGGGGTACTAGCGGGGGGGCCATCGACACCGGGGAGCTGTTTTTT. The encoded protein is CASLRGTSGGAIDTGELFF.

This clone was seen a handful of times. The CDR3 DNA reads as TGTGCCAGCAGCGTAGAGGGACAGGGCCAGACCCAGTACTTC. Translation gives CASSVEGQGQTQYF. The chain combines TRBV9 with TRBJ2-5, with TRBD1 identical over 9 bases. The CDR3 is 14 residues long. Germline CDR1 and CDR2: SGDLS and YYNGEE. V was pared by 0 bases and J by 6 bases, with 3 bases of the junction left unmatched.

The CDR3 spells CASSFGLPLNEQFF. CDR3 DNA sequence: TGTGCCAGCAGCTTTGGACTGCCGCTCAATGAGCAGTTCTTC. The V call is TRBV5-6, the J call TRBJ2-1, with a weak D call TRBD2 (5 bases). The CDR3 has 14 residues. CDR1 is SGHDT and CDR2 is YYEEEE in the germline V gene. V lost 2 bases to trimming and J lost 6 bases, with 12 bases between them.

The chain combines TRBV6-1 with TRBJ1-5; D uncertain. CDR3 length equals 13 residues. The ends were cut back, 7 bases at V and 5 bases at J, with 12 bases in the middle. CDR1 is MNHNS and CDR2 is SASEGT in the germline V gene. CDR3 nucleotides: TGTGCCAGCACCCAGGCATGGGATCAGCCCCAGCATTTT. Translated, it gives CASTQAWDQPQHF.

There are a few counts of this clone. This chain uses TRBV5-4 with TRBJ1-1; D gene uncertain. The CDR3 runs 15 residues. Germline values: CDR1 SGHNT, CDR2 YYREEE (reference sequence). V lost 0 bases and J 0 bases, leaving 9 bases between the germline ends. The CDR3 spells CASSLDSLMNTEAFF. CDR3 nucleotides: TGTGCCAGCAGCTTGGACAGTTTAATGAACACTGAAGCTTTCTTT.

The V call is TRBV7-8, the J call TRBJ2-5; 8 positions match TRBD2. The J call could be wrong; TRBJ2-7 is a better fit for the DNA end. CDR1 and CDR2 from the germline V gene are SGHVS and FQNEAQ. The CDR3 is 15 residues long. Written as DNA, the CDR3 is TGTGCCAGCAGCTTACAGCGGGGGCCCTCCTACGAGCAGTACTTC. Residues: CASSLQRGPSYEQYF.

This clone came up a few times. The junction shows a germline mismatch at one end, possibly a read error. V usage is TRBV4-2 and J usage is TRBJ2-3; D possibly corresponds to TRBD2 (7 bases). CDR1 and CDR2 from the germline V gene are LGHNA and YNFKEQ. There are 15 residues in the CDR3. In DNA, the CDR3 is TGTGCCAGCAGCCAAGCGAGGGGGGGCACAAATACGCAGTATTTT. This gives the protein CASSQARGGTNTQYF.

The V and J genes are TRBV5-8 and TRBJ1-1, with D possibly being TRBD1 (6 bases). Trimming removed 0 bases from V and 4 bases from J, with 13 bases in between. Germline CDR1 is SGHTS and CDR2 is YDEGEE. This CDR3 comprises 15 residues. The CDR3 region has the DNA TGTGCCAGCAGCTTGGACAGGGTTCGGGGCACTGAAGCTTTCTTT. This encodes CASSLDRVRGTEAFF.

This chain joins TRBV7-7 and TRBJ2-1; D is perhaps TRBD1 (6 bases). V was cut by 5 bases and J by 7 bases, with 12 bases left in between. The CDR3 is made up of 13 amino acids. CDR1 is SSHAT, CDR2 FNYEAQ, per germline (reference sequence). CDR3 sequence reads: CASSTDRVNEQFF. The DNA for the CDR3 is TGTGCCAGCAGCACGGACAGAGTGAATGAGCAGTTCTTC.

The chain employs TRBV10-2 and TRBJ2-1; 15 bases align to TRBD2. The CDR3 contains 17 residues. The germline CDR1 and CDR2 sequences are WSHSY and SAAADI. V shed 6 bases and J 4 bases; nucleotides not matched to a gene: 7. Here the CDR3 reads CASSPTGLAGGYNEQFF. CDR3 sequence (DNA): TGCGCCAGCAGCCCTACCGGACTAGCGGGGGGGTACAATGAGCAGTTCTTC.

The genes are TRBV2 and TRBJ2-5; 7 bases are shared with TRBD2. J was trimmed by 9 bases and V by 1 base; bases with no gene match: 11. From germline, CDR1 is SNHLY and CDR2 FYNNEI. The CDR3 is 15 amino acids. The CDR3 nucleotides are TGTGCCAGCAGTGAAGGAGGGCAGAGCGGGAAGGCCCAGTACTTC. As protein: CASSEGGQSGKAQYF.

A few counts support this clone. The chain carries TRBV6-6 and TRBJ1-4, with 7 bases aligning to TRBD1. V shed 6 bases, J shed 7 bases, and the junction held 8 bases outside the gene matches. CDR1 and CDR2 from the germline V gene are MNHNY and SVGAGI (reference sequence). The CDR3 is 14 amino acids. The DNA of the CDR3 is TGTGCCAGCAGCGACCCCGGGACAGCTGAAAAACTGTTTTTT. Translated, it gives CASSDPGTAEKLFF.

V gene TRBV20-1 combines with J gene TRBJ1-2; the D gene is possibly TRBD1 (6 bases). Per the germline V gene, CDR1 is DFQATT and CDR2 is SNEGSKA (reference sequence). Trimming took 3 bases from V and 9 from J, leaving 11 bases between them. CDR3 length equals 11 residues. The CDR3 here is CSARRGYSYTF. The CDR3 DNA reads TGCAGTGCTAGGAGGGGGTATAGCTACACCTTC.

The chain combines TRBV9 with TRBJ1-1; TRBD1 matches at 8 bases. Germline CDR1 reads SGDLS; CDR2 reads YYNGEE. The CDR3 sequence is 15 residues long. Trimming at V came to 3 bases and at J to 0 bases, leaving 4 bases not matched to a gene. CDR3 loop: CASSEQQGVNTEAFF. The CDR3 DNA sequence: TGTGCCAGCAGCGAACAACAGGGGGTGAACACTGAAGCTTTCTTT.

J is TRBJ1-2 and V is TRBV30, with TRBD1 identical over 7 bases. The V and J ends lost 2 bases and 7 bases, in that order; junction bases with no gene match: 7. CDR3 size: 13 residues. Germline V lookup: CDR1 GTSNPN, CDR2 SVGIG (reference sequence). Written as DNA, the CDR3 is TGTGCCTGGAGTCTCACAGGGGTAGGTGGCTACACCTTC. Translation gives CAWSLTGVGGYTF. Full variable domain (outside the CDR3, taken from reference TRBV30 and TRBJ1-2): SQTIHQWPATLVQPVGSPLSLECTVEGTSNPNLYWYRQAAGRGLQLLFYSVGIGQISSEVPQNLSASRPQDRQFILSSKKLLLSDSGFYLCAWSLTGVGGYTFGSGTRLTVV.